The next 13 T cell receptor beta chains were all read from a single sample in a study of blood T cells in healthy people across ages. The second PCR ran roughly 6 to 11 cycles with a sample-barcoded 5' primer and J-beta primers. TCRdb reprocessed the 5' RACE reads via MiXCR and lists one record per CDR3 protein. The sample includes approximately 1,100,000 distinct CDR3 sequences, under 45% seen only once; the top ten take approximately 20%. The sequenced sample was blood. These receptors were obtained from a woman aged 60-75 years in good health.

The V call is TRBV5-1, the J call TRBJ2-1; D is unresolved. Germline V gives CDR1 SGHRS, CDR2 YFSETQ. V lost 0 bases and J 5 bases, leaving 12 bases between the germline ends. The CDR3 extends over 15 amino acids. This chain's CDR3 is CASSLDGWQNNEQFF. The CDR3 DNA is TGCGCCAGCAGCTTGGATGGCTGGCAGAACAATGAGCAGTTCTTC.

The CDR3 here is CASSQEYNREGGTQYF. CDR3 in DNA: TGTGCCAGCAGCCAAGAGTATAATAGGGAGGGGGGGACCCAGTACTTC. The V call is TRBV3-1, the J call TRBJ2-7; possibly TRBD2 for D (7 bases). The assigned J gene may be wrong: the sequence end matches TRBJ2-5 better. Germline assignment: CDR1 LGHDT and CDR2 YNNKEL (reference sequence). The CDR3 spans 16 residues.

The CDR3 nucleotides read TGCAGTGCTAGGGGCAGGGTGGCAGTGGAGACCCAGTACTTC. This translates into CSARGRVAVETQYF. V is TRBV20-1 and J is TRBJ2-5; D may be TRBD1 (5 bases). The CDR3 totals 14 residues. V was cut by 3 bases and J by 5 bases, with 16 bases left in between. Germline V gene sequence: CDR1 DFQATT, CDR2 SNEGSKA (reference sequence).

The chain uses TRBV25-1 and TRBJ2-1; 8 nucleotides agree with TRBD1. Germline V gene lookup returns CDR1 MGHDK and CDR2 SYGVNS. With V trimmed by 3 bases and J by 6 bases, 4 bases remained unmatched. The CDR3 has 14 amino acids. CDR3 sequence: CASSEAGTGNEQFF. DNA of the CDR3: TGTGCCAGCAGTGAGGCCGGGACAGGCAATGAGCAGTTCTTC.

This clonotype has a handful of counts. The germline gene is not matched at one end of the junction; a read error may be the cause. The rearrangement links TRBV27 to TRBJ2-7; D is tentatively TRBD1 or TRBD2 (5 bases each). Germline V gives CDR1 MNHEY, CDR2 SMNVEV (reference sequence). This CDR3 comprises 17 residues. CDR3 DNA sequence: TGTGCTAGCAGTTCGGACGGGCCGGGACCCTCGTCGAGAGAGCAGTACTTC. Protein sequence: CASSSDGPGPSSREQYF.

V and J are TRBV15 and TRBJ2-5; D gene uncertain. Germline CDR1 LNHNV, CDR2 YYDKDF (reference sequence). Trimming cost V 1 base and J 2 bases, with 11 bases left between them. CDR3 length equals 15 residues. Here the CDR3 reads CATSRVSVGQETQYF. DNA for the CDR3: TGTGCCACCAGCAGAGTCAGTGTAGGTCAAGAGACCCAGTACTTC.

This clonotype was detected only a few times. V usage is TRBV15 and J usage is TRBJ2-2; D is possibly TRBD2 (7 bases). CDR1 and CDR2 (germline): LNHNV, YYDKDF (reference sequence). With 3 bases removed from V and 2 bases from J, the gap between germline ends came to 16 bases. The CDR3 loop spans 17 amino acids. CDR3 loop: CATSRGGLAVNTGELFF. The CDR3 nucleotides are TGTGCCACCAGCAGGGGGGGGCTAGCGGTTAACACCGGGGAGCTGTTTTTT.

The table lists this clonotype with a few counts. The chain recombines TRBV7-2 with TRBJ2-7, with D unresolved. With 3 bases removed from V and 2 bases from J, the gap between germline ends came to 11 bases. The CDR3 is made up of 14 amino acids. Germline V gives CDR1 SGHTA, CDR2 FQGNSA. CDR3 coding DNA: TGTGCCAGCAGCTTCGCCCTGCGGACCTACGAGCAGTACTTC. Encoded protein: CASSFALRTYEQYF. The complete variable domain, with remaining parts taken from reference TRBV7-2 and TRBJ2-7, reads GAGVSQSPSNKVTEKGKDVELRCDPISGHTALYWYRQSLGQGLEFLIYFQGNSAPDKSGLPSDRFSAERTGGSVSTLTIQRTQQEDSAVYLCASSFALRTYEQYFGPGTRLTVT.

CDR3 loop: CSPARDRGQKRTQYF. The CDR3 DNA is TGCAGTCCCGCAAGGGACAGGGGACAAAAGAGGACCCAGTACTTC. The V gene is TRBV20-1, the J gene TRBJ2-5; TRBD1 matches at 10 bases. V was clipped by 8 bases and J by 7 bases; unmatched bases: 16. Germline loops: CDR1 DFQATT, CDR2 SNEGSKA (reference sequence). The CDR3 runs to 15 residues.

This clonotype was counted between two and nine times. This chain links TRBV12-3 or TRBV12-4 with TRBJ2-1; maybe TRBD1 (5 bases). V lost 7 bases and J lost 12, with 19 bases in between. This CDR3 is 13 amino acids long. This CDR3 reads CASTSPTVRGQFF. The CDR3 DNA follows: TGTGCCAGCACGTCCCCGACAGTCCGTGGGCAGTTCTTC.

Here the CDR3 DNA reads TGCAGCGTTGAACTAGCGGGAGGAGGAAATACGCAGTATTTT. Protein: CSVELAGGGNTQYF. This chain connects TRBV29-1 to TRBJ2-3; the match to TRBD2 covers 11 bases. Germline CDR1 is SQVTM and CDR2 is ANQGSEA. V shed 2 bases and J 7 bases; nucleotides not matched to a gene: 5. This CDR3 is 14 amino acids long.

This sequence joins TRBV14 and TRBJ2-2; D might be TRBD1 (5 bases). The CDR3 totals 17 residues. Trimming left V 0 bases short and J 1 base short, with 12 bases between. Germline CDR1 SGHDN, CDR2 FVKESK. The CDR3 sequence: CASSQDLIGVNTGELFF. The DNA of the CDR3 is TGTGCCAGCAGCCAAGATTTGATAGGGGTGAACACCGGGGAGCTGTTTTTT.

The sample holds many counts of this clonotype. The CDR3 loop reads CASSPRTGLRAFNEQFF. The CDR3, as DNA: TGTGCCAGCAGTCCTCGGACAGGGCTGAGGGCGTTCAATGAGCAGTTCTTC. The chain carries TRBV6-2 or TRBV6-3 and TRBJ2-1, with 8 bases lining up with TRBD1. CDR3 length equals 17 residues. The V gene's germline CDR1 is MNHEY and CDR2 SVGEGT. V shed 5 bases and J 6 bases; nucleotides not matched to a gene: 15.